This T cell receptor (beta chain) emerged from a study of blood T cell repertoires in COVID-19. V lost 3 bases to trimming and J lost 4 bases; unmatched junction nucleotides: 10. Germline assignment: CDR1 SGHTA and CDR2 FQGNSA. The length of the CDR3 is 16 residues. Profiling relied on immunoSEQ multiplex PCR, and the TCRdb table lists in-frame clones only, not all of them. Of approximately 96,000 clones listed, roughly 80% are singletons. This TCR was recovered from a woman older than 75 with acute or convalescent COVID-19. This sequence joins TRBV7-2 and TRBJ1-2; TRBD1 agrees at 8 bases. Sequencing was carried out using peripheral blood. The CDR3 sequence is CASSLHGQGIPYGYTF. CDR3 in DNA: TGTGCCAGCAGCTTGCACGGACAGGGCATTCCCTATGGCTACACCTTC. Combining the CDR3 with reference TRBV7-2 and TRBJ1-2 gives the whole variable domain GAGVSQSPSNKVTEKGKDVELRCDPISGHTALYWYRQSLGQGLEFLIYFQGNSAPDKSGLPSDRFSAERTGGSVSTLTIQRTQQEDSAVYLCASSLHGQGIPYGYTFGSGTRLTVV.